This T cell receptor (beta chain) was sequenced for a study of shared clonotypes between healthy human individuals. Overall study context: With ages of 18 to 49, the donors were a couple of women and a few men.

All donors were healthy HIV-negative adults lacking recent acute infections or vaccinations. It was into CD45RA+ naive and CD45RA-negative memory subsets that the CD4+ cells were split. Germline CDR1 and CDR2: ENHRY and SYGVKD. The CDR3 is 16 residues long. Trimming took 9 bases from V and 0 from J, leaving 18 bases between them. Clones were sequenced by immunoSEQ multiplex PCR, and TCRdb holds only the in-frame ones, with some missing. The table records about 2.3 million clones, 85% to 95% of them present only once. The sequenced material came from naive CD4+ T cells from PBMCs. Regarding subset: CD45RA+ positively selected. The rearrangement uses TRBV10-3 and TRBJ2-1, with D maybe TRBD2 (6 bases). The clonotype comes from a man aged 18 to 30 in good health. Some clones in this sample may be carry-over from other donors' samples. The CDR3 nucleotides are TGTGCCATATCTGACTTCAGCGGGTACTCCTACAATGAGCAGTTCTTC. Translated: CAISDFSGYSYNEQFF.